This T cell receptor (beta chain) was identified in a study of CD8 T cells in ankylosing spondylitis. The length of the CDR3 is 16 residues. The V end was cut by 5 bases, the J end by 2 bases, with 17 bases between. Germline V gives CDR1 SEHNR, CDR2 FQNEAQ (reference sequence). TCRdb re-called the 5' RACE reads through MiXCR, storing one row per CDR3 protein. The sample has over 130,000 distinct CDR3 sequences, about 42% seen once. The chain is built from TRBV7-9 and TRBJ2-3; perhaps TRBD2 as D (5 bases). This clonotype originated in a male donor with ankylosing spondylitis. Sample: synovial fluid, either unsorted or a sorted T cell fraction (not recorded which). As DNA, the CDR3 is TGTGCCAGCAGCCCCACCCCCCTTCGGGACACAGATACGCAGTATTTT. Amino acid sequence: CASSPTPLRDTDTQYF.